A single sample is the source of the 10 T cell receptor beta chains below, sequenced in a study of CD8+CD57+ T cells in acquired aplastic anemia. Patients picked for sequencing had shown CD8+CD57+ cell expansion detected by flow cytometry. Genomic DNA templated the TCR beta VDJ and CDR3 profiling. TCRdb re-called the reads through MiXCR, storing one row per CDR3 protein. The sample yields 450,000 to 550,000 distinct CDR3 sequences, under 40% seen once. Sample: sorted CD4+, CD8+, or CD8+CD57+ T cells (not recorded which) from PBMCs. The receptors stem from a human donor with aplastic anemia.

This clonotype has ten or more counts. The chain has TRBV24-1 and TRBJ2-1; possibly TRBD2 for D (5 bases). CDR3 length: 16 amino acids. Germline V gene lookup returns CDR1 KGHDR and CDR2 SFDVKD. V was cut by 4 bases and J by 3 bases, with 15 bases left in between. The CDR3 region is CATSDSLQADYNEQFF. CDR3 coding DNA: TGTGCCACCAGTGACTCCCTGCAAGCGGACTACAATGAGCAGTTCTTC.

As regards this clonotype: A much bigger clone sits one base away, suggesting this may be a read error. The chain combines TRBV7-9 with TRBJ1-2; TRBD1 agrees at 7 bases. Germline CDR1 is SEHNR and CDR2 is FQNEAQ (reference sequence). The CDR3 has 15 residues. V trimming: 1 base; J trimming: 4 bases; junction bases outside the gene matches: 6. The CDR3 nucleotides are TGTGCCAGCAGCTTAGGGGCGGGACAGACCTATGGCTACACCTTC. This encodes CASSLGAGQTYGYTF. The complete variable domain, with remaining parts taken from reference TRBV7-9 and TRBJ1-2, reads DTGVSQNPRHKITKRGQNVTFRCDPISEHNRLYWYRQTLGQGPEFLTYFQNEAQLEKSRLLSDRFSAERPKGSFSTLEIQRTEQGDSAMYLCASSLGAGQTYGYTFGSGTRLTVV.

This clonotype was counted between two and nine times. The chain couples TRBV7-6 to TRBJ1-2; D perhaps matches TRBD1 (5 bases). The CDR3 extends over 13 amino acids. The V end lost 1 base, the J end lost 8 bases, and 11 bases lay between the germline ends. CDR1 and CDR2 (germline): SGHVS, FNYEAQ. The CDR3 protein is CASSLGREGGYTF. The CDR3 nucleotides are TGTGCCAGCAGCTTAGGCAGGGAGGGCGGCTACACCTTC.

This clonotype has at least ten counts. The chain uses TRBV19 and TRBJ2-7, with 7 bases that match TRBD1. CDR1 and CDR2 from the germline V gene are LNHDA and SQIVND (reference sequence). V dropped 3 bases and J dropped 3; count of bases not matched to a gene: 8. This CDR3 is 15 amino acids long. The CDR3 DNA sequence: TGTGCCAGTAGTATCTTAAGACAGGGTCGCTACGAGCAGTACTTC. It codes for CASSILRQGRYEQYF. The entire variable domain, with the rest obtained from reference TRBV19 and TRBJ2-7, is as follows: DGGITQSPKYLFRKEGQNVTLSCEQNLNHDAMYWYRQDPGQGLRLIYYSQIVNDFQKGDIAEGYSVSREKKESFPLTVTSAQKNPTAFYLCASSILRQGRYEQYFGPGTRLTVT.

This clonotype was observed at least ten times. The rearrangement joins TRBV24-1 to TRBJ2-3; 8 bases agree with TRBD1. V lost 3 bases, J lost 0 bases, and 1 base stayed unmatched. Germline CDR1 and CDR2: KGHDR and SFDVKD. The CDR3 sequence is 15 residues long. The CDR3 nucleotides are TGTGCCACCAGTGATGGACAGGGTAGCACAGATACGCAGTATTTT. As protein: CATSDGQGSTDTQYF.

The chain recombines TRBV18 with TRBJ1-1; D unclear. The CDR3 is 13 amino acids. Trimming removed 0 bases at V and 7 bases at J, with 9 bases between. Germline CDR1 and CDR2: KGHSH and LQKENI. The CDR3 sequence: CASSPPLGLEAFF. The CDR3, as DNA: TGTGCCAGCTCACCACCGTTAGGGCTTGAAGCTTTCTTT.

This clonotype was seen many times. The V call is TRBV11-3, the J call TRBJ2-7, with D maybe TRBD1 (6 bases). From germline, CDR1 is SGHNT and CDR2 YENEEA. V was shortened by 6 bases and J by 7 bases, with 13 bases between the two germline ends. The CDR3 consists of 12 residues. The CDR3 DNA sequence: TGTGCCAGCAGTCCACGCACAGGGGAGCAGTACTTC. This gives the protein CASSPRTGEQYF.

In the case of this clonotype: Likely a read error: the CDR3 ends without its conserved phenylalanine or tryptophan. The chain is built from TRBV10-3 and TRBJ1-2; no definite D call. This CDR3 comprises 12 residues. From germline, CDR1 is ENHRY and CDR2 SYGVKD. The CDR3 DNA is TGTGCCAGCAGTTGGGGTGGCTATGGCTACACCTCC. It is translated as CASSWGGYGYTS.

This clonotype was seen many times. This rearrangement joins TRBV16 to TRBJ2-5; no clear D. Per the germline V gene, CDR1 is KGHSY and CDR2 is FQNENV. This CDR3 contains 12 residues. The V gene lost 0 bases and the J gene lost 5 bases, with 4 bases spanning the gap. CDR3 bases: TGTGCCAGCAGCCAATCGGGGGAGACCCAGTACTTC. Translating gives CASSQSGETQYF.

The rearrangement joins TRBV10-3 to TRBJ2-7, with D possibly being TRBD2 (6 bases). Looked up from germline, CDR1 is ENHRY and CDR2 is SYGVKD. V was cut by 8 bases and J by 1 base, with 9 bases left in between. The CDR3 has 12 residues. In DNA form, the CDR3 reads TGTGCCATCGGGGAGGTTTCCTACGAGCAGTACTTC. Protein product: CAIGEVSYEQYF.